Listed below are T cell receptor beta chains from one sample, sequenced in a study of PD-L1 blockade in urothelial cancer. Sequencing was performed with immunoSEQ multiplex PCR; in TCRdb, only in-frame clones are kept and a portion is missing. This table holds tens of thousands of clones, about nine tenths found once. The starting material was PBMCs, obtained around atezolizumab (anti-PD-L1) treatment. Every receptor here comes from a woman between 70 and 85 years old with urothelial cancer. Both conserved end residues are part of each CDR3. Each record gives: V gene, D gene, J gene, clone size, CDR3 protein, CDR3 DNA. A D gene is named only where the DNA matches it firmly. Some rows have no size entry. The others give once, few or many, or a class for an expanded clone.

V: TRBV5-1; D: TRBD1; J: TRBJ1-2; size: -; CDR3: CASSLGQGAMWGYTF; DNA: TGCGCCAGCAGCTTGGGACAGGGGGCGATGTGGGGCTACACCTTC
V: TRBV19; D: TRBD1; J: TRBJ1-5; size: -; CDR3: CASSVLQGPNQPQHF; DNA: TGTGCCAGTAGTGTCCTACAGGGGCCGAATCAGCCCCAGCATTTT
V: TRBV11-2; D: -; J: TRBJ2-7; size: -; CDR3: CASSPARYYEQYF; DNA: TGTGCCAGCAGCCCGGCCAGGTACTACGAGCAGTACTTC
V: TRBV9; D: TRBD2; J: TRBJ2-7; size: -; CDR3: CASSPDGLAGDYEQYF; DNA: TGTGCCAGCAGCCCCGATGGACTAGCGGGGGACTACGAGCAGTACTTC
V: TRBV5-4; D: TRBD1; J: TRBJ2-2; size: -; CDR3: CASSWPRGQGNTGELFF; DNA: TGTGCCAGCAGCTGGCCTAGGGGACAGGGGAACACCGGGGAGCTGTTTTTT
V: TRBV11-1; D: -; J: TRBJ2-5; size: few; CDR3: CASSLGTLQETQYF; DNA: TGTGCCAGCAGCTTGGGGACATTACAAGAGACCCAGTACTTC
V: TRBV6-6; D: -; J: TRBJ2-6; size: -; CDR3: CASGDYRAGANVLTF; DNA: TGTGCCAGCGGAGATTACAGGGCTGGGGCCAACGTCCTGACTTTC
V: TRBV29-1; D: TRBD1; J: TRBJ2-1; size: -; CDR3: CSGTVQGHNEQFF; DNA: TGCAGCGGAACAGTACAGGGGCACAATGAGCAGTTCTTC
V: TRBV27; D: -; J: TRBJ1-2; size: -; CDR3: CASSSSHPGGYTF; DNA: TGTGCCAGCAGTTCGTCGCACCCGGGGGGCTACACCTTC
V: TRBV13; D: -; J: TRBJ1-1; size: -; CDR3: CASSARYGVNTEAFF; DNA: TGTGCCAGCAGCGCCCGATACGGGGTGAACACTGAAGCTTTCTTT
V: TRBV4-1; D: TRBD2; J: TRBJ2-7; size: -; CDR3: CASSQEKREGYEQYF; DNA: TGCGCCAGCAGCCAAGAGAAGCGGGAGGGATACGAGCAGTACTTC
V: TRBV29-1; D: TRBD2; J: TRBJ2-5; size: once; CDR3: CSVEFLAGAGEQYF; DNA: TGCAGCGTTGAATTCCTAGCGGGAGCGGGGGAGCAGTACTTC
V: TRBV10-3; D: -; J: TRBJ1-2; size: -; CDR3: CAISESTRGGLYGYTF; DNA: TGTGCCATCAGTGAGTCGACTCGGGGGGGACTGTACGGCTACACCTTC
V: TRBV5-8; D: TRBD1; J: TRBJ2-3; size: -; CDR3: CASSQPGQSFSTDTQYF; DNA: TGTGCCAGCAGCCAACCGGGACAGAGTTTTAGCACAGATACGCAGTATTTT
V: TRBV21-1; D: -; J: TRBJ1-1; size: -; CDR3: CASSKGGRNTEAFF; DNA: TGTGCCAGCAGCAAAGGAGGGAGAAACACTGAAGCTTTCTTT
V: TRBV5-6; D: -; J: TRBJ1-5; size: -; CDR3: CASSFMGGWNQPQHF; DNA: TGTGCCAGCAGCTTTATGGGGGGATGGAATCAGCCCCAGCATTTT
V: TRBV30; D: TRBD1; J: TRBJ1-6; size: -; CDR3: CAWSQDRAYNSPLHF; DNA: TGTGCCTGGAGTCAGGACAGGGCTTATAATTCACCCCTCCACTTT
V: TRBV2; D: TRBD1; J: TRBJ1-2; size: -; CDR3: CASRGGTGYGYTF; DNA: TGTGCCAGCAGGGGGGGGACAGGGTATGGCTACACCTTC
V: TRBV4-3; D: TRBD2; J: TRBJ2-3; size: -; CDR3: CASSHVLAGVMDTQYF; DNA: TGCGCCAGCAGCCATGTCCTAGCGGGGGTTATGGATACGCAGTATTTT
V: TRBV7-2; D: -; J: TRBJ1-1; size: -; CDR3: CASSLARRGWTEAFF; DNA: TGTGCCAGCAGCTTAGCGCGGCGGGGGTGGACTGAAGCTTTCTTT
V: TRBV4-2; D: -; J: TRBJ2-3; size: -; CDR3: CASSQVRGAVPRTDTQYF; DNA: TGTGCCAGCAGCCAAGTCCGGGGGGCGGTCCCTCGCACAGATACGCAGTATTTT
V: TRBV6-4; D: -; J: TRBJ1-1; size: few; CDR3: CASSETQGTEAFF; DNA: TGTGCCAGCAGTGAAACACAGGGAACTGAAGCTTTCTTT
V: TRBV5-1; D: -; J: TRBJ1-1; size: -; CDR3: CASSPNGGTEAFF; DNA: TGCGCCAGCAGCCCCAATGGCGGTACTGAAGCTTTCTTT
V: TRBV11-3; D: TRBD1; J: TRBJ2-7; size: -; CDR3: CASSLVQGDEQYF; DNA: TGTGCCAGCAGCTTAGTACAGGGGGACGAGCAGTACTTC
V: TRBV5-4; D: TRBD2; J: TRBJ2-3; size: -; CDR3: CASSLDLAGGGTDTQYF; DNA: TGTGCCAGCAGCTTGGACCTAGCGGGAGGGGGCACAGATACGCAGTATTTT
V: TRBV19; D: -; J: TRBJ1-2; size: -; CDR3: CASSIDRGNYGYTF; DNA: TGTGCCAGTAGTATAGATAGAGGGAACTATGGCTACACCTTC
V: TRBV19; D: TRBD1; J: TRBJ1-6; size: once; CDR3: CASGQTGGAVSYNSPLHF; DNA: TGTGCCAGTGGGCAGACAGGGGGAGCGGTCAGCTATAATTCACCCCTCCACTTT
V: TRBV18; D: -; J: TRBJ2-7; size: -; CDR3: CASSPAGRLNEQYF; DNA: TGTGCCAGCTCACCAGCGGGGCGCCTGAACGAGCAGTACTTC
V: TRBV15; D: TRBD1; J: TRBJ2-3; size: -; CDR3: CATSSRQGSLADTQYF; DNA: TGTGCCACCAGCTCGAGACAGGGAAGTTTGGCAGATACGCAGTATTTT
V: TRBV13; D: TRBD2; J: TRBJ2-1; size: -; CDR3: CASSLTSGGEVGQFF; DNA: TGTGCCAGCAGCTTGACTAGCGGGGGGGAAGTAGGGCAGTTCTTC
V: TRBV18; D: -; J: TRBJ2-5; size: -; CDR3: CASSREYQETQYF; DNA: TGTGCCAGCTCCCGGGAGTACCAAGAGACCCAGTACTTC
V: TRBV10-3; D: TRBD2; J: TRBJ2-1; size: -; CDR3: CAISESPGGPNEQFF; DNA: TGTGCCATCAGTGAGTCACCGGGAGGGCCTAATGAGCAGTTCTTC
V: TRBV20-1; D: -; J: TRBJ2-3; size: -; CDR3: CSAGFQDTQYF; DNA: TGCAGCGCAGGGTTCCAGGATACGCAGTATTTT
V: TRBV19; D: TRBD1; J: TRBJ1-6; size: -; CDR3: CASTNGQGGNSPLHF; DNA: TGTGCCAGTACCAACGGACAGGGAGGGAATTCACCCCTCCACTTT
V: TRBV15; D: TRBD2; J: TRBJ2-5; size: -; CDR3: CATAAGGHQETQYF; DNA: TGTGCCACCGCAGCGGGAGGCCACCAAGAGACCCAGTACTTC
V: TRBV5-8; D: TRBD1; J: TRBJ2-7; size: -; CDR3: CASSHWTGGPYEQYF; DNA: TGTGCCAGCAGCCACTGGACAGGGGGTCCCTACGAGCAGTACTTC
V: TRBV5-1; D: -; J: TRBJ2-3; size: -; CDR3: CASTMQDTHTDTQYF; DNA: TGCGCCAGCACGATGCAGGACACCCACACAGATACGCAGTATTTT
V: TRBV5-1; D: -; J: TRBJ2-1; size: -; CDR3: CASSYYTDNEQFF; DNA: TGCGCCAGCAGCTATTACACAGACAATGAGCAGTTCTTC
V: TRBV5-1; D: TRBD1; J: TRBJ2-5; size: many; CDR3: CASSWRTGGGETQYF; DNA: TGCGCCAGCAGCTGGAGGACAGGGGGCGGTGAGACCCAGTACTTC
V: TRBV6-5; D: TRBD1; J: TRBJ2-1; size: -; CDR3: CASRPWTGYNEQFF; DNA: TGTGCCAGCAGGCCGTGGACAGGCTACAATGAGCAGTTCTTC
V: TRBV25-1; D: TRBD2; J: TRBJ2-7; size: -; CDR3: CASTVGPGGGGYEQYF; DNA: TGTGCCAGCACCGTCGGACCAGGCGGGGGAGGCTACGAGCAGTACTTC
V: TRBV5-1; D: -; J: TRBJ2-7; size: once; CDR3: CASSLAKPNRDEQYF; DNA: TGCGCCAGCAGCTTGGCAAAGCCTAACAGGGACGAGCAGTACTTC
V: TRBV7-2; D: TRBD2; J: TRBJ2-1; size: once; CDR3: CASSLTSGTNEQFF; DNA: TGTGCCAGCAGCCTCACTAGCGGGACGAATGAGCAGTTCTTC
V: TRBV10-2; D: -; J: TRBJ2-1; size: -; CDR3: CASRGLGKLTYNEQFF; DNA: TGCGCCAGCAGGGGGCTGGGGAAACTAACCTACAATGAGCAGTTCTTC
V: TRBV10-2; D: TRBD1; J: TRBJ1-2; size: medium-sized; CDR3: CASRGYRGRNYGYTF; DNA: TGCGCCAGCAGGGGGTACAGGGGGCGGAACTATGGCTACACCTTC
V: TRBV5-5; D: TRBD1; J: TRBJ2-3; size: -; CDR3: CASSPRGEGARDTQYF; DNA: TGTGCCAGCAGCCCTCGCGGCGAGGGGGCGCGGGATACGCAGTATTTT
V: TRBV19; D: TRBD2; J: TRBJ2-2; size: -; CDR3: CASSLLRTSGANTGELFF; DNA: TGTGCCAGTAGTCTATTACGCACTAGCGGCGCGAACACCGGGGAGCTGTTTTTT
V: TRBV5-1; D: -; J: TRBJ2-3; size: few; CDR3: CASSLQGEGTDTQYF; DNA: TGCGCCAGCAGCTTGCAGGGTGAGGGCACAGATACGCAGTATTTT
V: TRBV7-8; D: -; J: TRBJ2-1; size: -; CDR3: CASSLSARGSYNEQFF; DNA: TGTGCCAGCAGCTTATCGGCCCGAGGCTCCTACAATGAGCAGTTCTTC
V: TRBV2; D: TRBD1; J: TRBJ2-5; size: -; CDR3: CASSRDRGREKTQYF; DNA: TGTGCCAGCAGCCGAGACAGGGGGCGGGAGAAGACCCAGTACTTC
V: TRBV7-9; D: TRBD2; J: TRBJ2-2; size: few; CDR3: CASTTPHLAGKSNTGELFF; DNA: TGTGCCAGCACAACGCCCCACCTAGCGGGGAAGTCGAACACCGGGGAGCTGTTTTTT
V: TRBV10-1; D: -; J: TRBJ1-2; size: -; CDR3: CASSEGFGRGGYTF; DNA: TGCGCCAGCAGTGAGGGGTTCGGCAGAGGTGGCTACACCTTC
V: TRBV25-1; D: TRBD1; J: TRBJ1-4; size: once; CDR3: CASNGQGQLFF; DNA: TGTGCCAGCAACGGACAGGGACAACTGTTTTTT
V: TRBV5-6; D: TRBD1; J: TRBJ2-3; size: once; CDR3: CASSIKSGTDSTDTQYF; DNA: TGTGCCAGCAGCATCAAATCCGGGACAGATAGCACAGATACGCAGTATTTT
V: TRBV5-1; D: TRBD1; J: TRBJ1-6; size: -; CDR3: CASRSTGGSDSPLHF; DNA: TGCGCCAGCAGGTCTACAGGGGGCTCCGATTCACCCCTCCACTTT
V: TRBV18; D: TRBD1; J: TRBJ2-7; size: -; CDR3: CASSRDRGNEQYF; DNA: TGTGCCAGCTCCAGGGACAGGGGTAACGAGCAGTACTTC
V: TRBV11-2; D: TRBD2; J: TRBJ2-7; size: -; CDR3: CASSLGPSGTVEQYF; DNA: TGTGCCAGCAGCTTAGGGCCTAGCGGGACCGTGGAGCAGTACTTC